Reported below is one T cell receptor (beta chain). The data were taken from a study of shared clonotypes between healthy human individuals. TCRdb keeps only in-frame clones here, not all; method: immunoSEQ multiplex PCR. The table shows just over 2,000,000 clones, with around 95% occurring only once. The CDR3 spans 17 residues. Germline V CDR1 and CDR2: SNHLY, FYNNEI. V dropped 3 bases and J dropped 4; count of bases not matched to a gene: 7. The chain recombines TRBV2 with TRBJ2-1; 12 bases are shared with TRBD2. Sequenced sample: naive CD4+ T cells sorted from blood. As to subset: CD45RA+ positively selected. The TCR was taken from a man younger than 35 in good health. CDR3 sequence: CASSETSGRPFYNEQFF. CDR3 coding DNA: TGTGCCAGCAGTGAGACTAGCGGGAGACCCTTTTACAATGAGCAGTTCTTC.